This T cell receptor beta chain appears in the sequencing data of a study of blood T cell repertoires in COVID-19 (dated by TCRdb to between 2020 and 2021). A note on the overall study: Collaborator samples came from the United States, Italy and Spain and covered acute and convalescent phases of COVID-19. The samples were drawn from the first 160 participants of the ongoing ImmuneRACE study and from 1,254 subjects provided by 6 global collaborators. The material from the prospective study consisted of cDNA or gDNA derived from T cells, B-cell-depleted T cells, or PBMCs. HLA class I and class II types, where available, came from metadata supplied by the sample provider rather than from assay-based typing. The repertoires were released in a freely available public database intended as a resource for research on the immune response to SARS-CoV-2. The sample metadata nearly always contained a de-identified subject ID, COVID-19 status, age in years and sex. Deeply sampled blood TCRbeta repertoires from subjects exposed to, actively infected with, or recovered from COVID-19 were included in the dataset. What the study reported, not specific to this receptor: The quantity of clinical and demographic metadata differed by source and by participant and was supplied without curation.

Its CDR3 holds 16 amino acids, cysteine through phenylalanine. Just the 48-base CDR3 DNA is kept, in frame starting at base 1. CDR1 SGHVS and CDR2 FNYEAQ were looked up in the germline V gene. V is cut back by 5 bases and J by 7 bases, with 6 bases in the junction unmatched. About this clone itself: What this receptor recognizes is not known. There are no base qualities to consult, and no much larger clone falls within one base.

The immunoSEQ Assay, a bias-controlled multiplex PCR, was used to amplify TCRbeta CDR3 regions from genomic DNA. Under the source paper's analysis protocol: The number of nucleated cells in each sample was estimated from the amplification of reference gene primers within the assay. To quantify the absolute abundance of each unique TCRbeta CDR3 rearrangement, sequence reads were collapsed and filtered. For each sample, productive Simpson clonality was calculated as the square root of Simpson's diversity index across productive rearrangements. Here the immuneACCESS table is served through TCRdb, limited to in-frame sequences with V and J called. Missing clones are a known gap in these copies; in checked studies unresolved V genes cover under half, and the rest lacks a known reason. That table gives V, J and clone size, and the DNA gave D and trimming. In this sample the table shows about 280,000 clones, roughly 90% of which occur a single time. The ten largest account for around 2.8% of the sample.

Participants in the prospective study were enrolled through a virtual design, were aged 18 to 89 years, and lived in roughly 25 United States geographic areas. To assign participants to cohorts, the prospective study relied on clinical history that participants themselves reported in a screening survey and a study questionnaire. Exposed participants had been in contact with someone with a PCR-confirmed or clinician-diagnosed COVID-19 case within 2 weeks of study entry. In the prospective study, whole blood, serum and a nasopharyngeal or oropharyngeal swab were collected from each participant by mobile phlebotomists. Additional blood draws and questionnaires over a roughly two-month period could optionally be provided by prospective study participants. Before DNA extraction, prospective study blood samples were shipped either frozen or at room temperature.

The receptor chain draws on TRBV7-6 and TRBJ2-1, and 15 junction bases match TRBD2. The sequence came from a man aged 35-49 years who had been exposed to COVID-19. Sequencing was carried out using PBMCs or T cells enriched from blood (not recorded which). CDR3 protein: CASSGRTSGRGNEQFF. The sequenced DNA: TGTGCCAGCAGCGGCAGGACTAGCGGGAGGGGGAATGAGCAGTTCTTC.